The present TCR beta chain was sequenced within a study of cytomegalovirus exposure and HLA in healthy donors. Whole-study results and caveats: Earlier findings revealed that most TCR beta V segments proved productive either about 87% or about 30% of the time.

A multiplex PCR was run with 60 Vbeta primers and 13 Jbeta primers. Sequencing was performed with immunoSEQ multiplex PCR; in TCRdb, only in-frame clones are kept and a portion is missing. The sample lists approximately 140,000 clones, 75% to 80% occurring once. As to this clone: Antigen: not known.

With 9 bases clipped from V and 4 bases from J, the junction kept 4 bases outside the gene matches. CDR3 size: 12 residues. Germline loops: CDR1 SNHLY, CDR2 FYNNEI. This TCR was recovered from a middle-aged woman in good health and CMV-seropositive. V and J are TRBV2 and TRBJ2-7; the match to TRBD1 covers 9 bases. Sequences were obtained from PBMCs. CDR3 coding DNA: TGTGCCAGGCCGGGACAGGGATACGAGCAGTACTTC. Protein: CARPGQGYEQYF.